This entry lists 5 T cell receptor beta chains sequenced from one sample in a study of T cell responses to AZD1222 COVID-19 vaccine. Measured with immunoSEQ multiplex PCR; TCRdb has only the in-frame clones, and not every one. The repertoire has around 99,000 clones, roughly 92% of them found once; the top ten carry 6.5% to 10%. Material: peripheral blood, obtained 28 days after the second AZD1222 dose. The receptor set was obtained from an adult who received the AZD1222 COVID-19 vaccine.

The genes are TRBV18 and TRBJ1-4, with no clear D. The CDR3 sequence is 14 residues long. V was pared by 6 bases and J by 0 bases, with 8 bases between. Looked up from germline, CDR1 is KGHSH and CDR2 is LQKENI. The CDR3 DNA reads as TGTGCCAGCTCCCACACAACAACTAATGAAAAACTGTTTTTT. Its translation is CASSHTTTNEKLFF.

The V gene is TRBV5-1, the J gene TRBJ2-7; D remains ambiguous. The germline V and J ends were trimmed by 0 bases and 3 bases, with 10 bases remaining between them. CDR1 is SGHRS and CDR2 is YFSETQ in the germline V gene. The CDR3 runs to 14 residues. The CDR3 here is CASSLAGSNYEQYF. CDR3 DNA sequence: TGCGCCAGCAGCTTGGCCGGGTCGAACTACGAGCAGTACTTC.

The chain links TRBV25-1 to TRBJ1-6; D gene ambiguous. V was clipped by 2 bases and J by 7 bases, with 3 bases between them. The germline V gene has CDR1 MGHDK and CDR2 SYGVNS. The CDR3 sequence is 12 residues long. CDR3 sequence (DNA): TGTGCCAGCAGTGAACTCAATTCACCCCTCCACTTT. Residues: CASSELNSPLHF.

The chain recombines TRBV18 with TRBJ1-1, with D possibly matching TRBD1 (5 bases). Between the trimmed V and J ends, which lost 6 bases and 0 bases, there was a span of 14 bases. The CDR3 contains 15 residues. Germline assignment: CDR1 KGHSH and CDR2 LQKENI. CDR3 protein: CASSLGPPMNTEAFF. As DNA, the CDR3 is TGTGCCAGCTCGCTGGGACCGCCGATGAACACTGAAGCTTTCTTT.

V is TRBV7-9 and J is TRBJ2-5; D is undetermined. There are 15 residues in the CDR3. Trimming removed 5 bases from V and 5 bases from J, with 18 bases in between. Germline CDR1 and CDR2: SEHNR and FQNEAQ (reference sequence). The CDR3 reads CASSPTLDVVETQYF. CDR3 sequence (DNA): TGTGCCAGCAGCCCAACATTGGACGTTGTTGAGACCCAGTACTTC.